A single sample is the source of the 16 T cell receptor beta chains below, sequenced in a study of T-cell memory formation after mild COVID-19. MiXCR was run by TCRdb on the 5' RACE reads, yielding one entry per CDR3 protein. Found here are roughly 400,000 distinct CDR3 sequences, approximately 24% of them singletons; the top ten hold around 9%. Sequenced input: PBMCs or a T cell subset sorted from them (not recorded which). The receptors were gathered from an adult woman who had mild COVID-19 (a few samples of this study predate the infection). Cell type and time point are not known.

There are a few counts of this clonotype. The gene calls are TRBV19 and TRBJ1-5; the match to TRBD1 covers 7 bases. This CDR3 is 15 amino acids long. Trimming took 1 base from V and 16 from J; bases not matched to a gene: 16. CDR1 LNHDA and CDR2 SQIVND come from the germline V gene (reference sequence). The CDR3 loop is CASSIVYGQARVGHF. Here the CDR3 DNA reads TGTGCCAGTAGTATAGTATACGGACAGGCGAGGGTTGGTCATTTT.

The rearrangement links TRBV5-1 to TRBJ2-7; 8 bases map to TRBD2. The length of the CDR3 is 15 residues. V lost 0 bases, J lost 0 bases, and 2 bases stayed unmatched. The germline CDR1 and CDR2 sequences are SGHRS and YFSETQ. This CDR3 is CASSLGSGDSYEQYF. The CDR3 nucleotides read TGCGCCAGCAGCTTGGGTAGCGGGGACTCCTACGAGCAGTACTTC. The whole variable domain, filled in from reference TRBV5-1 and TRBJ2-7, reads KAGVTQTPRYLIKTRGQQVTLSCSPISGHRSVSWYQQTPGQGLQFLFEYFSETQRNKGNFPGRFSGRQFSNSRSEMNVSTLELGDSALYLCASSLGSGDSYEQYFGPGTRLTVT.

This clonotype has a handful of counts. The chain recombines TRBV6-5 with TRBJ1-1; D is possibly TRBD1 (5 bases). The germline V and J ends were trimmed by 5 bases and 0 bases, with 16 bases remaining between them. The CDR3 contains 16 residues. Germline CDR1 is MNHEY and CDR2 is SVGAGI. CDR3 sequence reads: CASSGIKGPMNTEAFF. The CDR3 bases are TGTGCCAGCAGTGGGATTAAGGGACCGATGAACACTGAAGCTTTCTTT.

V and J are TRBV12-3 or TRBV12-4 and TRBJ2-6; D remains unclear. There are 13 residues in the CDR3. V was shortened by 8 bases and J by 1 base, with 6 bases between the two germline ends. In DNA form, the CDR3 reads TGTGCCAGCCAAGGGTCTGGGGCCAACGTCCTGACTTTC. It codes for CASQGSGANVLTF.

CDR3 residues: CAISGGTAGGTDTQYF. CDR3 nucleotides: TGTGCCATCAGCGGGGGGACAGCGGGAGGTACAGATACGCAGTATTTT. The V call is TRBV10-3, the J call TRBJ2-3; 9 positions agree with TRBD2. V trimming: 6 bases; J trimming: 3 bases; junction bases outside the gene matches: 10. The CDR3 consists of 16 residues. Looked up from germline, CDR1 is ENHRY and CDR2 is SYGVKD.

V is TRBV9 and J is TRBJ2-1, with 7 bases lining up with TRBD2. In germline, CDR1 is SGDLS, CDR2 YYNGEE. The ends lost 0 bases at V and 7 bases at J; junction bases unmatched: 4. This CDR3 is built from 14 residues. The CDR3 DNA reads TGTGCCAGCAGCGTAGGCGGGAGTGGGAATGAGCAGTTCTTC. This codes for CASSVGGSGNEQFF.

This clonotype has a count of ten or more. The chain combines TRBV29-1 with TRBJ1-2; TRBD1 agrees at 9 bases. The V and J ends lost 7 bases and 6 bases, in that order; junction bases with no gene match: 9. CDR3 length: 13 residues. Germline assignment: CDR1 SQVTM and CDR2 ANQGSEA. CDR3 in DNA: TGCAGCGCTAGCCCGGGACAGGGTAATGGCTACACCTTC. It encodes CSASPGQGNGYTF.

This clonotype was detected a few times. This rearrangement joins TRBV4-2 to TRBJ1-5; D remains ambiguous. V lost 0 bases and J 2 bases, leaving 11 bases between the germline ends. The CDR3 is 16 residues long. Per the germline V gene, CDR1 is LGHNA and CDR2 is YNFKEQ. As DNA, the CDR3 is TGTGCCAGCAGCCAAGATGTAGGGAGTCGCAATCAGCCCCAGCATTTT. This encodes CASSQDVGSRNQPQHF.

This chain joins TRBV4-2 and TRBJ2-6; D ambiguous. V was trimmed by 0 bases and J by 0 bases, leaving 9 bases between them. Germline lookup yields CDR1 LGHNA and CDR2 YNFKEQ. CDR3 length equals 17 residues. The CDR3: CASSQDLILSGANVLTF. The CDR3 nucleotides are TGTGCCAGCAGCCAAGATCTAATTCTCTCTGGGGCCAACGTCCTGACTTTC.

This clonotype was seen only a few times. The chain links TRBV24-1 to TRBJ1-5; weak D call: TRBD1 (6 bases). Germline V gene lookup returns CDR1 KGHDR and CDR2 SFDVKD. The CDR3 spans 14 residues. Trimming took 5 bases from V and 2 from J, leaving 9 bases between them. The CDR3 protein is CATSAQGGNQPQHF. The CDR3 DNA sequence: TGTGCCACCAGTGCACAGGGAGGCAATCAGCCCCAGCATTTT.

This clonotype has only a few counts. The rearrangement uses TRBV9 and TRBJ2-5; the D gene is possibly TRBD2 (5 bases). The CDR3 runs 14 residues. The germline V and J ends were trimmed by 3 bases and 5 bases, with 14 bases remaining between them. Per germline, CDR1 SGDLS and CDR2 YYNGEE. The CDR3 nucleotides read TGTGCCAGCAGCGACGGACTGCTCGGCGAGACCCAGTACTTC. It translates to CASSDGLLGETQYF.

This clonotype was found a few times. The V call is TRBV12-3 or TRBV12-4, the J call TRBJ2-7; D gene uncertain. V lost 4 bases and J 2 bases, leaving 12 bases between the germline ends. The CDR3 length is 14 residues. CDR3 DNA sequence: TGTGCCAGCAGTTACAGCAAGGGCACCTACGAGCAGTACTTC. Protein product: CASSYSKGTYEQYF.

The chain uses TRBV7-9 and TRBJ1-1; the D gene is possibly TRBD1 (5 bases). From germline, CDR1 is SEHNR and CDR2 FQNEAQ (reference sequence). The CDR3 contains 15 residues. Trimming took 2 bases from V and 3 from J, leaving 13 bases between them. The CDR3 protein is CASSLQGEMDTEAFF. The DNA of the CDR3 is TGTGCCAGCAGCTTACAAGGGGAAATGGACACTGAAGCTTTCTTT.

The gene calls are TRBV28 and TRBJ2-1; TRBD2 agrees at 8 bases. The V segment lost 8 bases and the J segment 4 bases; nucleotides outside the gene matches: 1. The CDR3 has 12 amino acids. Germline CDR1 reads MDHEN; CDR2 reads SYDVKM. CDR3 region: CASRGGYNEQFF. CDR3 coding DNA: TGTGCCAGCCGGGGGGGGTACAATGAGCAGTTCTTC.

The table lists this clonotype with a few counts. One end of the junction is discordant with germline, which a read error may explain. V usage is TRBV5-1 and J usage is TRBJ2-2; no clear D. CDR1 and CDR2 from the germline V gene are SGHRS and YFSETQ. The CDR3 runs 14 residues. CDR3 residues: CATSVPSNTGELFF. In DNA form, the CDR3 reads TGCGCCACCAGCGTCCCGTCGAACACCGGGGAGCTGTTTTTT. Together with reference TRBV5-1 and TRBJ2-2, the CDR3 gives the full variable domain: KAGVTQTPRYLIKTRGQQVTLSCSPISGHRSVSWYQQTPGQGLQFLFEYFSETQRNKGNFPGRFSGRQFSNSRSEMNVSTLELGDSALYLCATSVPSNTGELFFGEGSRLTVL.

As DNA, the CDR3 is TGCAGTGCTAGAGATCGTCTAGGAAGATGGGAGCAGTACTTC. Amino acid sequence: CSARDRLGRWEQYF. V gene TRBV20-1 combines with J gene TRBJ2-7; no clear D. Trimming took 0 bases from V and 7 from J, leaving 16 bases between them. The CDR3 is 14 residues long. Germline V gene lookup returns CDR1 DFQATT and CDR2 SNEGSKA (reference sequence).